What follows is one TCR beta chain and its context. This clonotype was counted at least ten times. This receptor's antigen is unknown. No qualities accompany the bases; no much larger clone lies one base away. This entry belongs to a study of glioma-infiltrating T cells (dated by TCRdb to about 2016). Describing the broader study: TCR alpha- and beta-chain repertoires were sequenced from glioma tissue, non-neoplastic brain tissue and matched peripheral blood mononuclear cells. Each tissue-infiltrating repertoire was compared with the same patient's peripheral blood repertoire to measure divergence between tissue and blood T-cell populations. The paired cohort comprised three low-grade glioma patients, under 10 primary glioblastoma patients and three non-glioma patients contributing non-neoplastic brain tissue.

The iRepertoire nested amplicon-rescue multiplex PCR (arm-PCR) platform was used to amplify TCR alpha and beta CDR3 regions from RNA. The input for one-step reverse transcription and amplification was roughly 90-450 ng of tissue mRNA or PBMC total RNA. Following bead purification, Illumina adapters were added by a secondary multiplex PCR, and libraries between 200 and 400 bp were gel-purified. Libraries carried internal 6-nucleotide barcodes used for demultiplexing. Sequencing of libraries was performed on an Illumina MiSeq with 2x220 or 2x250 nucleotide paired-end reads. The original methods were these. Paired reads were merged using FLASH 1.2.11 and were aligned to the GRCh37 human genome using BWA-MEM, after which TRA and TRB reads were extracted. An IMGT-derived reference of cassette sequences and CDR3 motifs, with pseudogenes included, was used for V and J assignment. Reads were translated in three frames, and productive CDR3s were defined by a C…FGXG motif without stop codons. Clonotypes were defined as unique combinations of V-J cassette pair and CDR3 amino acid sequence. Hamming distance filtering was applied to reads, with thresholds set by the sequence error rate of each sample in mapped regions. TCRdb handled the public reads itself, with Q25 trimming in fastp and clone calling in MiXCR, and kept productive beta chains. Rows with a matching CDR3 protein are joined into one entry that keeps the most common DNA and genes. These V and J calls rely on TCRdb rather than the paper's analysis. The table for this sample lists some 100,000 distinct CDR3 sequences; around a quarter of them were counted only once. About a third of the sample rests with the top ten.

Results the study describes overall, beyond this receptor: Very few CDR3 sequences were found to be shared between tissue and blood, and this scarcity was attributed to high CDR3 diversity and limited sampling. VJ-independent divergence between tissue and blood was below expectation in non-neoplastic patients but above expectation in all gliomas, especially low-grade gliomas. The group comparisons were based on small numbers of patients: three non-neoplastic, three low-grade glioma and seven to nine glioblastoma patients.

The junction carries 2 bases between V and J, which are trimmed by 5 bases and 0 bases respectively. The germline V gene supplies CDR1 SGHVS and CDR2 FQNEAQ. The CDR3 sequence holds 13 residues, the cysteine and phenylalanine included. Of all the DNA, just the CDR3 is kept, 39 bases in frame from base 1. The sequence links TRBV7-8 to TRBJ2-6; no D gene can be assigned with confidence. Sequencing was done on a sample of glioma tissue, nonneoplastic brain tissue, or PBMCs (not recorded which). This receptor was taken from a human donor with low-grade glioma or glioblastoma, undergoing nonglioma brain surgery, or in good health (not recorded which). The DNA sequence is TGTGCCAGCAGCGTCTCTGGGGCCAACGTCCTGACTTTC. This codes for CASSVSGANVLTF.